This T cell receptor (beta chain) was recovered during a study of T cell clonotyping in hematopoietic cell transplantation. Blood collection times were about day -28 and days 30, 100, 180 posttransplant. The CDR3 length is 17 residues. The V gene lost 1 base and the J gene lost 4 bases, with 17 bases spanning the gap. Germline V CDR1 and CDR2: MGHRA, YSYEKL. A single count supports this clone. Its cognate antigen is unknown. Whole-study results and caveats: Without cell sorting, CD4 versus CD8 contributions remain unresolved. Recipient TCR diversity dropped after transplant; expanded clonotypes rose from day 30 to 180.

Assay used: immunoSEQ multiplex PCR; TCRdb lists only in-frame clones, some missing. The data contain 13,000 or so clones, about nine tenths of them singletons. This TCR was sampled from a female patient aged 45-65 years who had an allogeneic stem cell transplant from an unrelated donor, so the T cells may come from the graft donor. Some clones in this sample may be carry-over from other donors' samples. The input for sequencing was PBMCs, taken 100 days after allogeneic stem cell transplant. The rearrangement uses TRBV4-1 and TRBJ2-1, with D hard to call. This chain's CDR3 is CASSQGPLGKRYNEQFF. The CDR3 bases are TGCGCCAGCAGCCAAGGCCCCCTGGGTAAGCGATACAATGAGCAGTTCTTC.